The 19 T cell receptor beta chains listed next were all sequenced from one sample in a study of shared clonotypes between healthy human individuals. The protocol was immunoSEQ multiplex PCR, while the TCRdb copy is restricted to in-frame clones and leaves out a portion. The sample consists of about 1.5 million clones, 95% to 99% of them appearing once. The specimen was naive CD4+ T cells sorted from blood. Subset in this sample: CD45RA+ positively selected. The source of these receptors is a man younger than 45 in good health.

This chain's CDR3 is CASMDRGGSTNEKLFF. The CDR3 nucleotides are TGTGCCAGCATGGACAGGGGGGGCTCAACTAATGAAAAACTGTTTTTT. This sequence joins TRBV2 and TRBJ1-4, with 10 bases lining up with TRBD1. Germline CDR1 reads SNHLY; CDR2 reads FYNNEI. V was pared by 7 bases and J by 0 bases, with 5 bases of the junction left unmatched. This CDR3 comprises 16 residues.

V usage is TRBV7-9 and J usage is TRBJ2-3; D might be TRBD2 (5 bases). The CDR3 runs 17 residues. The ends were cut back, 7 bases at V and 3 bases at J, with 23 bases in the middle. The germline V gene has CDR1 SEHNR and CDR2 FQNEAQ (reference sequence). The CDR3 DNA reads TGTGCCAGCAACCGCCGGTTAGGGCGGGTGGTAACAGATACGCAGTATTTT. Translating it yields CASNRRLGRVVTDTQYF.

The chain recombines TRBV7-9 with TRBJ2-1, with TRBD1 matching 7 bases. Looked up from germline, CDR1 is SEHNR and CDR2 is FQNEAQ (reference sequence). Germline trimming cut 7 bases from V and 0 bases from J; bases unmatched to any gene: 18. The CDR3 totals 19 residues. In nucleotides, the CDR3 is TGTGCCAGCAACCGGGACAGAGGGGTTCTAAGAAACTCCTACAATGAGCAGTTCTTC. Translated, it gives CASNRDRGVLRNSYNEQFF. Using reference TRBV7-9 and TRBJ2-1 for the parts outside the CDR3, the full variable domain is DTGVSQNPRHKITKRGQNVTFRCDPISEHNRLYWYRQTLGQGPEFLTYFQNEAQLEKSRLLSDRFSAERPKGSFSTLEIQRTEQGDSAMYLCASNRDRGVLRNSYNEQFFGPGTRLTVL.

The chain employs TRBV15 and TRBJ2-1; a weak D match, TRBD1 (6 bases). The V end was cut by 1 base, the J end by 3 bases, with 13 bases between. In germline, CDR1 is LNHNV, CDR2 YYDKDF (reference sequence). CDR3 length: 16 residues. Here the CDR3 reads CATSRGAGTNYNEQFF. The CDR3 DNA is TGTGCCACCAGCAGAGGGGCCGGGACAAACTACAATGAGCAGTTCTTC.

The chain has TRBV4-3 and TRBJ2-6; D is unclear. V lost 4 bases and J 1 base, leaving 8 bases between the germline ends. The germline V gene has CDR1 LGHNA and CDR2 YSLEER. This CDR3 has 15 residues. The CDR3 loop reads CASSRTESGANVLTF. As DNA, the CDR3 is TGCGCCAGCAGCCGAACAGAGTCTGGGGCCAACGTCCTGACTTTC.

This clone was picked up one time. This sequence joins TRBV6-1 and TRBJ2-1; perhaps D is TRBD1 or TRBD2 (5 bases each). The germline gives CDR1 MNHNS, CDR2 SASEGT. Trimming shortened V by 7 bases and J by 13 bases, and 20 bases separated the two germline ends. This CDR3 region has 13 residues. The chain's CDR3 is CASNPTGTSVQFF. As DNA, the CDR3 is TGTGCCAGCAATCCCACCGGGACCAGCGTCCAGTTCTTC.

The chain links TRBV5-5 to TRBJ1-5, with 9 bases lining up with TRBD1. The germline V gene encodes CDR1 SGHKS and CDR2 YYEKEE (reference sequence). V shed 4 bases, J shed 1 base, and the junction held 3 bases outside the gene matches. The CDR3 length is 15 residues. The CDR3 bases are TGTGCCAGCAGCGGAGGGACAGGGAGCAATCAGCCCCAGCATTTT. It translates to CASSGGTGSNQPQHF.

The chain employs TRBV25-1 and TRBJ2-2, with TRBD2 as a possible D gene (6 bases). Trimming removed 3 bases at V and 7 bases at J, with 12 bases between. The CDR3 totals 14 residues. CDR1 is MGHDK, CDR2 SYGVNS, per germline. This CDR3 is CASSEEGPSGELFF. Here the CDR3 DNA reads TGTGCCAGCAGTGAGGAGGGGCCCAGCGGGGAGCTGTTTTTT.

Points on this clone: Other DNA sequences of this sample code for an identical CDR3. The V and J genes are TRBV6-5 and TRBJ2-2; D is unresolved. V was shortened by 5 bases and J by 1 base, with 2 bases between the two germline ends. This CDR3 spans 12 amino acids. Germline V gene sequence: CDR1 MNHEY, CDR2 SVGAGI. DNA for the CDR3: TGTGCCAGCAGTAGGAACACCGGGGAGCTGTTTTTT. This sequence encodes CASSRNTGELFF.

This sequence joins TRBV7-2 and TRBJ1-3; the D gene is possibly TRBD1 (6 bases). V dropped 1 base and J dropped 10 bases, with 17 bases sitting between them. This CDR3 spans 15 amino acids. The germline CDR1 and CDR2 sequences are SGHTA and FQGNSA. Written as DNA, the CDR3 is TGTGCCAGCAGCTTAGGCGACAGGTTTCTTGGTACCATATATTTT. It yields the protein CASSLGDRFLGTIYF. Supplemented by reference TRBV7-2 and TRBJ1-3, the full variable domain reads GAGVSQSPSNKVTEKGKDVELRCDPISGHTALYWYRQSLGQGLEFLIYFQGNSAPDKSGLPSDRFSAERTGGSVSTLTIQRTQQEDSAVYLCASSLGDRFLGTIYFGEGSWLTVV.

V usage is TRBV25-1 and J usage is TRBJ2-1; 9 bases line up with TRBD2. This CDR3 is built from 16 residues. Per germline, CDR1 MGHDK and CDR2 SYGVNS. The V gene end was trimmed by 1 base and the J gene end by 4 bases; junction bases not matched to a gene: 5. In DNA, the CDR3 is TGTGCCAGCAGTGAATTGGGGGCGGGAGGGTACAATGAGCAGTTCTTC. Translated: CASSELGAGGYNEQFF.

In this sample, this clone turned up once. The chain has TRBV27 and TRBJ1-3; no firm D call. Germline V gives CDR1 MNHEY, CDR2 SMNVEV (reference sequence). V was pared by 4 bases and J by 1 base, with 11 bases between. CDR3 size: 15 residues. Written as DNA, the CDR3 is TGTGCCAGCAGTTCCTTAGGGAGTTCTGGAAACACCATATATTTT. This gives the protein CASSSLGSSGNTIYF.

This rearrangement joins TRBV7-6 to TRBJ1-2; the D gene is possibly TRBD1 (5 bases). There are 13 residues in the CDR3. The germline CDR1 and CDR2 sequences are SGHVS and FNYEAQ. V lost 3 bases, J lost 3 bases, and 8 bases lay in between. DNA for the CDR3: TGTGCCAGCAGCTTGGGGGTCGACTATGGCTACACCTTC. This encodes CASSLGVDYGYTF.

This chain connects TRBV9 to TRBJ1-1; the match to TRBD1 covers 9 bases. Trimming at V came to 3 bases and at J to 0 bases, leaving 3 bases not matched to a gene. Per the germline V gene, CDR1 is SGDLS and CDR2 is YYNGEE. The CDR3 extends over 15 amino acids. CDR3 DNA: TGTGCCAGCAGCGCAAGGACAGGGGTGAACACTGAAGCTTTCTTT. This encodes CASSARTGVNTEAFF.

This clone was counted once. The CDR3 DNA is TGTGCCAGCAGCGCGGGCCCCCGGGAAGGTAATCAGCCCCAGCATTTT. Translated, it gives CASSAGPREGNQPQHF. This chain links TRBV5-5 with TRBJ1-5; no definite D call. V gave up 4 bases and J gave up 4 bases, with 18 bases separating them. The V gene's germline CDR1 is SGHKS and CDR2 YYEKEE (reference sequence). The CDR3 is made up of 16 amino acids.

The chain joins TRBV9 to TRBJ2-5; D tentatively reads TRBD1 or TRBD2 (5 bases each). This CDR3 has 14 amino acids. V lost 0 bases, J lost 7 bases, and 13 bases lay in between. Germline CDR1 reads SGDLS; CDR2 reads YYNGEE. The CDR3 coding sequence is TGTGCCAGCAGCGTAGCTCTCCTCGGGACGACCCAGTACTTC. It yields the protein CASSVALLGTTQYF.

The chain links TRBV18 to TRBJ2-3; D might be TRBD2 (6 bases). CDR1 and CDR2 from the germline V gene are KGHSH and LQKENI. Trimming pared 0 bases from V and 0 bases from J, leaving 13 bases between. The CDR3 is made up of 17 amino acids. The CDR3 spells CASSPPVTGGSTDTQYF. The CDR3 nucleotides are TGTGCCAGCTCACCACCGGTAACAGGAGGGAGCACAGATACGCAGTATTTT.

This chain connects TRBV9 to TRBJ1-2, with 7 bases identical to TRBD1. Germline values: CDR1 SGDLS, CDR2 YYNGEE. The CDR3 extends over 13 amino acids. With V trimmed by 0 bases and J by 6 bases, 2 bases remained unmatched. DNA for the CDR3: TGTGCCAGCAGCGTAGAGGGGGCTAATGGCTACACCTTC. Translated, it gives CASSVEGANGYTF.

The rearrangement links TRBV2 to TRBJ2-1; 11 nucleotides line up with TRBD2. V shed 6 bases and J 4 bases; nucleotides not matched to a gene: 11. Germline CDR1 reads SNHLY; CDR2 reads FYNNEI. The CDR3 covers 17 residues. In DNA, the CDR3 is TGTGCCAGCAGGAGGGGGTTGGGACTAGCGGTATACAATGAGCAGTTCTTC. Translated: CASRRGLGLAVYNEQFF.